This is a list of T cell receptor beta chains from one sample in a study of tumor-infiltrating lymphocytes in primary liver carcinoma. In TCRdb, the multiplex PCR reads were re-called with MiXCR into one record per CDR3 protein. This repertoire shows 60,000 to 90,000 distinct CDR3 sequences, almost 70% found once; its top ten account for roughly 26%. Sequencing was done on a sample of liver tumor tissue from sampling region 4. These receptors all stem from a man aged 35 to 55 with primary liver carcinoma and hepatitis B virus infection. Both conserved end residues are part of each CDR3. The order of the fields is clone size, J gene, V gene, CDR3 protein. Not every row has a clone size; where given, it reads once, few, many or a size class.

many | TRBJ2-5 | TRBV5-4 | CASSSRLAGEETQYF
few | TRBJ2-5 | TRBV11-2 | CASSSRDSGHQVTQYF
- | TRBJ1-5 | TRBV5-1 | CASSCGDGGHPQHF
few | TRBJ2-7 | TRBV19 | CASSSRAPSSYEQYF
- | TRBJ1-1 | TRBV29-1 | CSVGDRRSNTEAFF
- | TRBJ2-1 | TRBV11-2 | CASSSRTSGRIYEQFF
- | TRBJ2-5 | TRBV14 | CASSLNSQEAQYF
- | TRBJ2-3 | TRBV5-1 | CASSFLHSSSTDTQYF
- | TRBJ2-1 | TRBV11-2 | CASPEYNEQFF
- | TRBJ1-5 | TRBV11-2 | CVNSTGRFPEPRYF
- | TRBJ2-1 | TRBV11-2 | CATGQDQQSYNVQFF
- | TRBJ1-2 | TRBV4-1 | CPSSQDWIRVTTNYGYTF
many | TRBJ2-5 | TRBV6-2/TRBV6-3 | CASADGRGETQYF
many | TRBJ1-2 | TRBV10-3 | CAISEDRGADGYTF
once | TRBJ1-1 | TRBV6-5 | CANSPMTSQEREAFF
- | TRBJ2-7 | TRBV5-1 | CASNLSTPTYEQYF
- | TRBJ2-3 | TRBV11-2 | CAIRTPRGRRPTSTDTQYF
- | TRBJ2-7 | TRBV19 | CTSKRTSLRDYEQYF
once | TRBJ2-1 | TRBV11-2 | CAGSRLPGGGFNEQFF
many | TRBJ1-1 | TRBV5-6 | CASSLAFGQINTEAFF
many | TRBJ2-1 | TRBV29-1 | CSVVTGASNEQFF
- | TRBJ2-2 | TRBV11-2 | CACRFGRDRVGTGELFF
- | TRBJ2-1 | TRBV12-5 | CASGAGGNEQFF
- | TRBJ2-6 | TRBV6-5 | CASSLWTGMKAGAIVLTF
- | TRBJ2-7 | TRBV29-1 | CSVESRGRITGVEGEQYF
- | TRBJ2-2 | TRBV6-2/TRBV6-3 | CAGGGPQARELFF
- | TRBJ2-1 | TRBV6-1 | CASSEVGVCVFF
- | TRBJ2-2 | TRBV20-1 | CSARGWDGELFF
- | TRBJ2-3 | TRBV14 | CVSCQDIYGLGGTDTQYF
many | TRBJ1-4 | TRBV14 | CASSITGGNEKLFF
- | TRBJ1-2 | TRBV29-1 | CSSAGVLNCGYIF
few | TRBJ2-2 | TRBV7-9 | CASSRDFRAGRPEELFF
many | TRBJ2-7 | TRBV7-9 | CASRHGGGAYEQYF
- | TRBJ1-1 | TRBV6-5 | CASSYWENIEAFF
- | TRBJ2-3 | TRBV5-4 | CASSLDEAERPDTQYF
- | TRBJ1-1 | TRBV6-5 | CGSSCDGTGVASTEAFF
- | TRBJ1-1 | TRBV6-6 | CASSYGGITEAFF
once | TRBJ2-3 | TRBV11-2 | CPSSPLEASTNTQYF
- | TRBJ2-1 | TRBV12-3/TRBV12-4 | CVSSLRRDSDEQFF
- | TRBJ1-5 | TRBV6-6 | CASSYDRKDQPQHF
- | TRBJ2-5 | TRBV9 | CASSPDSRTQYF
- | TRBJ1-5 | TRBV11-2 | CASQSINQGGQPQHF
many | TRBJ1-3 | TRBV30 | CAAGQGLSSGNTIYF
- | TRBJ2-6 | TRBV11-2 | CTGSFHIGLTGTGANVLTF
few | TRBJ2-4 | TRBV6-1 | CTSRLTGGAKNIQYF
- | TRBJ1-2 | TRBV12-3/TRBV12-4 | CISRSTWKQGGYTF
- | TRBJ2-7 | TRBV7-9 | CASSLQVSHVQNF
- | TRBJ2-4 | TRBV30 | CAWSINIENIQYF
once | TRBJ2-3 | TRBV6-1 | CTSSEGIAGGTPTDTQYF
- | TRBJ1-3 | TRBV11-2 | CASAQGPRNTIYF
many | TRBJ2-3 | TRBV5-1 | CASSFLGTGIPDTQYF
- | TRBJ2-3 | TRBV11-2 | CASSLARGLYMQYF
few | TRBJ1-1 | TRBV12-5 | CANGLGQGKAFF
- | TRBJ1-4 | TRBV13 | CASSLRSAEKPFF
- | TRBJ2-7 | TRBV4-1 | CASSPLGNGYEQYF
- | TRBJ2-6 | TRBV11-2 | CDSSLSRGRGASVLTF
once | TRBJ2-3 | TRBV14 | CASSQGTSGIDMQYF